This TCR beta chain was captured by sequencing in a study of blood T cell repertoires in COVID-19. Study background: T cells, B-cell-depleted T cells, or PBMCs provided the cDNA or gDNA that served as material.

This clone was seen only once. J gave up 8 bases and V 5 bases, and 11 bases lay outside the gene matches. The CDR3 sequence is 14 residues long. CDR1 and CDR2 (germline): SGHTA, FQGNSA. Per the authors' pipeline: Estimated nucleated cell counts came from reference gene primer amplification. The assay was immunoSEQ multiplex PCR, and TCRdb's table has in-frame clones only and misses some. V, J and clone size are taken as reported in that table, and D and trimming were inferred from the DNA itself. The table lists around 25,000 clones, roughly nine tenths of them singletons. The chain employs TRBV7-2 and TRBJ1-2, with 7 bases lining up with TRBD1. The sequencing input was peripheral blood. This sequence was found in a man over 45 with active COVID-19. The CDR3 spells CASSRLRTGEGYTF. CDR3 DNA sequence: TGTGCCAGCAGCCGCCTCCGGACAGGAGAGGGCTACACCTTC.